The next 29 T cell receptor beta chains were all read from a single sample in a study of Ad26.COV2.S vaccination and SARS-CoV-2 variants. The table came from immunoSEQ multiplex PCR; TCRdb's copy has only in-frame clones and leaves some out. Here the sample spans about 280,000 clones, approximately 89% being singletons. Specified treatment: roughly 18 received Ad26.COV2.S at low or high dose, single or two shots; 5 received placebo; per-sample allocation not given. Samples analyzed were those drawn on day 63 after the first vaccine or placebo injection. Sequencing used peripheral blood, obtained in a trial of Ad26.COV2.S vaccine versus placebo. The receptors here all came from a person between 18 and 65 years old who received the Ad26.COV2.S COVID-19 vaccine or a placebo.

This clone has just one count. The chain couples TRBV2 to TRBJ2-3; the match to TRBD2 covers 9 bases. This CDR3 is built from 16 residues. The V gene's germline CDR1 is SNHLY and CDR2 FYNNEI. Trimming at V came to 7 bases and at J to 0 bases, leaving 8 bases not matched to a gene. The CDR3, as DNA: TGTGCCAGCAACAGCGGGGGGACCCCTAGCACAGATACGCAGTATTTT. Protein product: CASNSGGTPSTDTQYF.

The chain carries TRBV6-1 and TRBJ2-1, with 8 bases lining up with TRBD2. This CDR3 has 17 residues. V trimming: 2 bases; J trimming: 2 bases; junction bases outside the gene matches: 8. CDR1 is MNHNS, CDR2 SASEGT, per germline. The CDR3 is CASSESGAGVPYNEQFF. DNA for the CDR3: TGTGCCAGCAGTGAATCAGGAGCGGGAGTCCCCTACAATGAGCAGTTCTTC.

This clone appeared a few times. The V call is TRBV30, the J call TRBJ1-3; D gene ambiguous. Between the trimmed V and J ends, which lost 0 bases and 2 bases, there was a span of 5 bases. The CDR3 is made up of 13 amino acids. In germline, CDR1 is GTSNPN, CDR2 SVGIG (reference sequence). The CDR3 DNA follows: TGTGCCTGGAGTGTAAACGCTGGAAACACCATATATTTT. It encodes CAWSVNAGNTIYF.

The rearrangement uses TRBV6-5 and TRBJ2-7, with 9 bases lining up with TRBD1. The trim removed 8 bases at V and 0 bases at J, leaving 2 bases unmatched. The germline gives CDR1 MNHEY, CDR2 SVGAGI. The CDR3 length is 13 residues. The CDR3 nucleotides are TGTGCCAGCGGGACAGGGATCTCCTACGAGCAGTACTTC. It codes for CASGTGISYEQYF.

V and J are TRBV7-8 and TRBJ2-7; D is perhaps TRBD2 (6 bases). CDR1 is SGHVS, CDR2 FQNEAQ, per germline. CDR3 size: 16 residues. Trimming cost V 5 bases and J 2 bases, with 19 bases left between them. CDR3 bases: TGTGCCAGCAGCCTACGGACCAGGGAGGTGGCCTACGAGCAGTACTTC. This codes for CASSLRTREVAYEQYF.

The rearrangement joins TRBV18 to TRBJ1-1; D gene unclear. The CDR3 consists of 14 residues. Per germline, CDR1 KGHSH and CDR2 LQKENI. V lost 6 bases and J 1 base, leaving 12 bases between the germline ends. CDR3 sequence (DNA): TGTGCCAGCTCCCAGGACGGAAGGAACACTGAAGCTTTCTTT. Protein sequence: CASSQDGRNTEAFF.

The CDR3 spells CASSSHTSNYGYTF. The DNA for the CDR3 is TGTGCCAGCAGTTCCCACACTTCTAACTATGGCTACACCTTC. J is TRBJ1-2 and V is TRBV28; no reliable D call. CDR1 is MDHEN and CDR2 is SYDVKM in the germline V gene. The CDR3 sequence is 14 residues long. Trimming removed 4 bases at V and 0 bases at J, with 9 bases between.

This clone showed up just a few times. V is TRBV7-2 and J is TRBJ2-3; TRBD2 might be the D (6 bases). This CDR3 is 16 amino acids long. Germline-derived CDR1 and CDR2 are SGHTA and FQGNSA. The V end was cut by 2 bases, the J end by 4 bases, with 16 bases between. Here the CDR3 DNA reads TGTGCCAGCAGCTTATTTGGGGGGAGTTTACCAGATACGCAGTATTTT. The encoded protein is CASSLFGGSLPDTQYF. Full variable domain (missing parts from reference TRBV7-2 and TRBJ2-3): GAGVSQSPSNKVTEKGKDVELRCDPISGHTALYWYRQSLGQGLEFLIYFQGNSAPDKSGLPSDRFSAERTGGSVSTLTIQRTQQEDSAVYLCASSLFGGSLPDTQYFGPGTRLTVL.

The V call is TRBV5-1, the J call TRBJ1-2; D is unresolved. In germline, CDR1 is SGHRS, CDR2 YFSETQ. The CDR3 runs 13 residues. Trimming cost V 0 bases and J 6 bases, with 9 bases left between them. CDR3 amino acids: CASSLAGYNGYTF. CDR3 DNA sequence: TGCGCCAGCAGCTTGGCTGGTTATAATGGCTACACCTTC.

The table lists this clone with a count of one. This chain connects TRBV12-2 to TRBJ2-2; the table gives TRBD2 as D, unverified against the DNA. TRBV12-2 is a pseudogene. The CDR3 runs to 17 residues. The CDR3 region has the DNA TGTGCAAGTCGCTTAGCGACGGGGGGATCAAACACCGGGGAGCTGTTTTTT. As protein: CASRLATGGSNTGELFF.

The chain employs TRBV28 and TRBJ1-1; unclear D gene. CDR1 and CDR2 from the germline V gene are MDHEN and SYDVKM. Trimming left V 2 bases short and J 7 bases short, with 11 bases between. This CDR3 has 13 amino acids. The chain's CDR3 is CASSLVAAHEAFF. The CDR3 region has the DNA TGTGCCAGCAGTTTAGTGGCAGCCCATGAAGCTTTCTTT.

The chain carries TRBV2 and TRBJ2-7; TRBD2 aligns across 10 bases. Losses at the gene ends were 8 bases for V and 7 bases for J; bases not matched to a gene: 8. Germline V gene lookup returns CDR1 SNHLY and CDR2 FYNNEI. This CDR3 contains 13 residues. The CDR3 spells CASLAGGYGEQYF. In DNA form, the CDR3 reads TGTGCCAGCTTAGCGGGGGGTTACGGGGAGCAGTACTTC.

The chain is built from TRBV5-4 and TRBJ2-3, with 9 nucleotides matching TRBD2. The CDR3 length is 17 residues. Losses at the gene ends were 0 bases for V and 2 bases for J; bases not matched to a gene: 7. Germline CDR1 and CDR2: SGHNT and YYREEE (reference sequence). This CDR3 is CASSLDRLAGLTDTQYF. The CDR3 DNA sequence: TGTGCCAGCAGCTTGGATAGGCTAGCGGGACTCACAGATACGCAGTATTTT.

The chain couples TRBV15 to TRBJ2-5; D unclear. The CDR3 covers 12 residues. V shed 1 base and J shed 4 bases, with 4 bases lying between them. The germline gives CDR1 LNHNV, CDR2 YYDKDF (reference sequence). CDR3 sequence reads: CATSRARETQYF. In DNA form, the CDR3 reads TGTGCCACCAGCAGAGCAAGAGAGACCCAGTACTTC.

The V and J genes are TRBV12-3 or TRBV12-4 and TRBJ1-4; unclear D gene. The V end was cut by 7 bases, the J end by 8 bases, with 14 bases between. The CDR3 covers 13 residues. CDR3 region: CASNERVGEKLFF. DNA of the CDR3: TGTGCCAGCAATGAAAGAGTGGGGGAAAAACTGTTTTTT.

This chain uses TRBV6-5 with TRBJ1-2; D is uncertain. V gave up 11 bases and J gave up 0 bases, with 13 bases separating them. The germline V gene has CDR1 MNHEY and CDR2 SVGAGI. The CDR3 has 13 amino acids. CDR3 sequence reads: CAGQRSANYGYTF. For the CDR3, the DNA is TGTGCCGGCCAGAGGTCAGCTAACTATGGCTACACCTTC.

The chain's CDR3 is CASSIDAGAANYGYTF. CDR3 in DNA: TGTGCCAGTAGTATAGACGCGGGGGCGGCTAACTATGGCTACACCTTC. This chain uses TRBV19 with TRBJ1-2; TRBD1 might be the D (6 bases). The V gene's germline CDR1 is LNHDA and CDR2 SQIVND (reference sequence). V gave up 0 bases and J gave up 0 bases, with 11 bases separating them. This CDR3 comprises 16 residues.

The count of this clone is one. The chain links TRBV7-2 to TRBJ1-6, with D maybe TRBD1 (6 bases). The germline V gene has CDR1 SGHTA and CDR2 FQGNSA. The CDR3 is made up of 15 amino acids. V lost 4 bases to trimming and J lost 7 bases, with 14 bases between them. The CDR3 here is CASSSRFQGNSPLHF. CDR3 coding DNA: TGTGCCAGCAGCTCCCGCTTCCAGGGGAATTCACCCCTCCACTTT.

This rearrangement joins TRBV7-3 to TRBJ2-7; TRBD2 is a possible D gene (5 bases). With 7 bases removed from V and 0 bases from J, the gap between germline ends came to 13 bases. This CDR3 comprises 14 residues. The germline V gene has CDR1 SGHTA and CDR2 FQGTGA. The CDR3 DNA reads TGTGCCAGCAAGTCGACGGAGGCCTCCTACGAGCAGTACTTC. Translating it yields CASKSTEASYEQYF.

The rearrangement links TRBV29-1 to TRBJ1-1; no clear D gene. V was trimmed by 5 bases and J by 0 bases, leaving 7 bases between them. This CDR3 region has 12 residues. In germline, CDR1 is SQVTM, CDR2 ANQGSEA. CDR3 residues: CSVWVLNTEAFF. DNA for the CDR3: TGCAGCGTTTGGGTGCTGAACACTGAAGCTTTCTTT.

The chain joins TRBV9 to TRBJ2-1; TRBD2 matches at 11 bases. This CDR3 contains 16 residues. Germline assignment: CDR1 SGDLS and CDR2 YYNGEE. Trimming took 0 bases from V and 6 from J; bases not matched to a gene: 5. The CDR3 sequence: CASSVVLSGRANEQFF. The CDR3 DNA is TGTGCCAGCAGCGTAGTCCTTAGCGGGAGGGCCAATGAGCAGTTCTTC. Complete variable domain (other parts from reference TRBV9 and TRBJ2-1): DSGVTQTPKHLITATGQRVTLRCSPRSGDLSVYWYQQSLDQGLQFLIQYYNGEERAKGNILERFSAQQFPDLHSELNLSSLELGDSALYFCASSVVLSGRANEQFFGPGTRLTVL.

The chain uses TRBV7-3 and TRBJ1-1; TRBD1 matches at 10 bases. CDR3 length equals 17 residues. Germline assignment: CDR1 SGHTA and CDR2 FQGTGA. With V trimmed by 5 bases and J by 3 bases, 12 bases remained unmatched. CDR3 protein: CASSQRPGTGVDTEAFF. The CDR3 nucleotides are TGTGCCAGCAGCCAACGTCCCGGGACAGGGGTCGACACTGAAGCTTTCTTT.

In DNA, the CDR3 is TGTGCCAGCAGCTTAGTGTCAGGCACAGATACGCAGTATTTT. Protein product: CASSLVSGTDTQYF. This chain uses TRBV7-2 with TRBJ2-3; D ambiguous. Germline CDR1 is SGHTA and CDR2 is FQGNSA. This CDR3 region has 14 residues. The V and J ends lost 1 base and 1 base respectively, with 6 bases between them.

The chain uses TRBV3-1 (or the pseudogene TRBV3-2) and TRBJ2-7, with 13 bases aligning to TRBD2. The CDR3 runs 16 residues. V lost 1 base to trimming and J lost 7 bases; unmatched junction nucleotides: 7. Germline V gene sequence: CDR1 LGHDT, CDR2 YNNKEL (reference sequence). The CDR3 DNA is TGTGCCAGCAGCCAAGCCCCACTAGCGGGGGGGCAAGAGCAGTACTTC. It specifies CASSQAPLAGGQEQYF.

The V and J genes are TRBV10-3 and TRBJ1-3; D remains ambiguous. CDR1 ENHRY and CDR2 SYGVKD come from the germline V gene. The CDR3 covers 14 residues. Trimming removed 3 bases from V and 3 bases from J, with 9 bases in between. The CDR3 region is CAISDRVGGNTIYF. CDR3 in DNA: TGTGCCATCAGTGATAGGGTGGGTGGAAACACCATATATTTT.

The V and J genes are TRBV7-2 and TRBJ1-6, with 9 bases that match TRBD1. With V trimmed by 5 bases and J by 10 bases, 3 bases remained unmatched. The germline V gene has CDR1 SGHTA and CDR2 FQGNSA. CDR3 length equals 13 residues. CDR3 DNA: TGTGCCAGCAGCCAAGACAGGGGGTCACCCCTCCACTTT. Protein product: CASSQDRGSPLHF.

The chain links TRBV6-2 or TRBV6-3 to TRBJ2-2; 7 positions agree with TRBD1. Trimming cost V 0 bases and J 6 bases; bases outside gene matches: 10. Germline assignment: CDR1 MNHEY and CDR2 SVGEGT. CDR3 size: 17 residues. The DNA of the CDR3 is TGTGCCAGCAGTTACTCGTGGACCAGGGGGAGAGCCGGGGAGCTGTTTTTT. Its translation is CASSYSWTRGRAGELFF.

The chain uses TRBV7-9 and TRBJ1-2; D remains ambiguous. Germline CDR1 SEHNR, CDR2 FQNEAQ (reference sequence). Trimming stripped 1 base from V and 5 bases from J, with 8 bases between. This CDR3 comprises 13 residues. The CDR3, as DNA: TGTGCCAGCAGCTTAGTGGGGTGGTATGGCTACACCTTC. It is translated as CASSLVGWYGYTF.

The chain links TRBV6-6 to TRBJ2-7, with D possibly being TRBD2 (6 bases). The V gene's germline CDR1 is MNHNY and CDR2 SVGAGI (reference sequence). CDR3 size: 13 residues. V gave up 6 bases and J gave up 6 bases, with 15 bases separating them. The CDR3 bases are TGTGCCAGCAGGCGAGGATTGGAGGGCGAGCAGTACTTC. Protein product: CASRRGLEGEQYF.